The 5 T cell receptor beta chains below were found in one sample sequenced in a study of shared clonotypes between healthy human individuals. Clones were sequenced by immunoSEQ multiplex PCR, and TCRdb holds only the in-frame ones, with some missing. The sample lists fewer than 1.6 million clones, just under 99% occurring once. Sequenced: naive CD4+ T cells sorted from blood. As for subset: CD45RA+ positively selected. The receptor source for this set is a man between 25 and 39 years old in good health.

CDR3 in amino acids: CASSYSGQGASGELFF. The DNA of the CDR3 is TGTGCCAGCAGTTACTCGGGACAGGGGGCATCCGGGGAGCTGTTTTTT. The J gene is TRBJ2-2, the V gene TRBV6-5; 12 bases are a match to TRBD1. CDR3 length: 16 amino acids. V was pared by 0 bases and J by 6 bases, with 2 bases of the junction left unmatched. The germline V gene encodes CDR1 MNHEY and CDR2 SVGAGI.

This clone is a singleton in its sample. This chain uses TRBV11-3 with TRBJ2-2; tentatively, D is TRBD1 (5 bases). Germline CDR1 and CDR2: SGHNT and YENEEA. With 4 bases removed from V and 5 bases from J, the gap between germline ends came to 17 bases. This CDR3 spans 16 amino acids. In nucleotides, the CDR3 is TGTGCCAGCAGCTCGCGGCTAGGGGCATCGACCGGGGAGCTGTTTTTT. Translation gives CASSSRLGASTGELFF. The variable domain in full, completed from reference TRBV11-3 and TRBJ2-2, reads EAGVVQSPRYKIIEKKQPVAFWCNPISGHNTLYWYLQNLGQGPELLIRYENEEAVDDSQLPKDRFSAERLKGVDSTLKIQPAELGDSAVYLCASSSRLGASTGELFFGEGSRLTVL.

This chain uses TRBV5-1 with TRBJ2-7; D is perhaps TRBD2 (6 bases). CDR1 is SGHRS and CDR2 is YFSETQ in the germline V gene. Trimming took 4 bases from V and 2 from J, leaving 13 bases between them. The CDR3 loop spans 14 amino acids. The CDR3 reads CASSPAGSPYEQYF. The CDR3, as DNA: TGCGCCAGCAGCCCAGCGGGTTCTCCCTACGAGCAGTACTTC.

This clone was seen only once. J is TRBJ2-7 and V is TRBV15; no clear D. This CDR3 is 14 amino acids long. Germline CDR1 and CDR2: LNHNV and YYDKDF (reference sequence). The germline V and J ends were trimmed by 1 base and 1 base, with 8 bases remaining between them. This chain's CDR3 is CATSRGQRSYEQYF. CDR3 nucleotides: TGTGCCACCAGCAGAGGCCAGCGATCCTACGAGCAGTACTTC.

The V and J genes are TRBV6-1 and TRBJ2-7, with 8 bases lining up with TRBD1. Germline V gene lookup returns CDR1 MNHNS and CDR2 SASEGT. This CDR3 has 16 residues. V trimming: 2 bases; J trimming: 4 bases; junction bases outside the gene matches: 10. The CDR3: CASSEIWVRGPYEQYF. The CDR3 nucleotides read TGTGCCAGCAGTGAAATCTGGGTCAGGGGGCCATACGAGCAGTACTTC.